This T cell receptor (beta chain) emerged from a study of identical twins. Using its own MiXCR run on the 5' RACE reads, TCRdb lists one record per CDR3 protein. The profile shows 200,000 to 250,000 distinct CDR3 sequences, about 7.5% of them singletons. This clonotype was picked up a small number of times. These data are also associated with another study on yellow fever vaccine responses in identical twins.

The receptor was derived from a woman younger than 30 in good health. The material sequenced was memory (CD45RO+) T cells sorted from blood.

This CDR3 reads CASSLQTGALVGELFF. CDR3 nucleotides: TGTGCCAGCAGCTTACAGACAGGGGCCTTAGTCGGGGAGCTGTTTTTT. J is TRBJ2-2 and V is TRBV7-3, with 8 nucleotides matching TRBD1. Germline CDR1 SGHTA, CDR2 FQGTGA. V was pared by 2 bases and J by 7 bases, with 9 bases of the junction left unmatched. This CDR3 has 16 residues.